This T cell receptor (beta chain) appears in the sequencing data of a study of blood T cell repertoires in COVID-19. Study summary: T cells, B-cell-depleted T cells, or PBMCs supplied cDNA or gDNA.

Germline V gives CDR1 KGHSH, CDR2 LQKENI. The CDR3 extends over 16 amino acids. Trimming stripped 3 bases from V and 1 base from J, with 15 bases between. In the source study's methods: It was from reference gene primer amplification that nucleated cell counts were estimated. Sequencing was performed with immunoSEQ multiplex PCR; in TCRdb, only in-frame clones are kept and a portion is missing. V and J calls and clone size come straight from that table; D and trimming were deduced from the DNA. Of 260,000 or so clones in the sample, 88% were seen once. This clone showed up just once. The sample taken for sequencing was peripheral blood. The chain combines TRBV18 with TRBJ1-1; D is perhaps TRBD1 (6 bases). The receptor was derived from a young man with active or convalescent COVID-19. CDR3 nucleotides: TGTGCCAGCTCACCGACCGAGGGGGGGAGGAACACTGAAGCTTTCTTT. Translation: CASSPTEGGRNTEAFF.